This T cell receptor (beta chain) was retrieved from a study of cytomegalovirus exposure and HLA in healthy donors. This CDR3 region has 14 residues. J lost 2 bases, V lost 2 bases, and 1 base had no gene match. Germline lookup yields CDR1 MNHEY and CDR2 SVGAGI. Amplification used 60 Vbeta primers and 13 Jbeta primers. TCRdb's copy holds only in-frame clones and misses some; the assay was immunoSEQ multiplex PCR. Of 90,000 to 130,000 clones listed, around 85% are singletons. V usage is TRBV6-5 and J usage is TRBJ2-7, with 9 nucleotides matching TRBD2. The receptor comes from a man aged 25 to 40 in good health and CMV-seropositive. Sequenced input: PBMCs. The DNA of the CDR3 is TGTGCCAGCAGTTACGGCGGGGGGGCCTACGAGCAGTACTTC. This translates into CASSYGGGAYEQYF.